The rows below give T cell receptor beta chains drawn from one sample of a study of blood T cell repertoires in COVID-19. Libraries were prepared by immunoSEQ multiplex PCR; TCRdb keeps only in-frame clonotypes and omits some of them. The sample contains 250,000 or so clones, roughly nine tenths of which appear only once. The sequencing sample was made of peripheral blood. Receptors were obtained from a man younger than 30 with active or convalescent COVID-19. Each CDR3 is given with its conserved first and last residue.

v_call	j_call	cdr3_aa
TRBV10-3	TRBJ1-5	CAISEQGRSNQPQHF
TRBV30	TRBJ2-7	CAWDTSSYEQYF
TRBV9	TRBJ1-4	CASSVGGQGPSRGKLFF
TRBV28	TRBJ2-1	CASRDGGRVQHEQFF
TRBV9	TRBJ2-7	CASSVGGRAAYEQYF
TRBV5-1	TRBJ2-5	CASSLGSRETQYF
TRBV19	TRBJ2-5	CASSTRQGVETQYF
TRBV9	TRBJ2-3	CASSDALGMVGTDTQYF
TRBV14	TRBJ1-2	CASSQDSGVGDRNYGYTF
TRBV6-1	TRBJ1-5	CASSELLGNQPQHF
TRBV6-5	TRBJ1-1	CASSPSGRTEAFF
TRBV13	TRBJ2-5	CASSLYRDRDSKTQYF
TRBV7-9	TRBJ1-1	CASSPDSGGITEAFF
TRBV4-3	TRBJ2-7	CASSQLRQGLTYEQYF
TRBV2	TRBJ1-5	CASSSNPGLTDQPQHF
TRBV4-2	TRBJ2-3	CASSQYSTGSTDTQYF
TRBV28	TRBJ2-1	CASRAGVSYNEQFF
TRBV18	TRBJ2-5	CASSPLPGEGYF
TRBV4-2	TRBJ2-1	CASSQGQGSSYNEQFF
TRBV7-3	TRBJ2-3	CASSLTPNSGSTDTQYF
TRBV5-4	TRBJ2-7	CASSSGTGMGEQYF
TRBV7-2	TRBJ1-6	CASSGQGNSPLHF
TRBV7-2	TRBJ2-3	CASSFRGRGGLDTQYF
TRBV5-6	TRBJ2-7	CASSVLSGGVGEQYF
TRBV24-1	TRBJ2-2	CATSDTGELFF
TRBV4-3	TRBJ2-3	CASSQLRDSRTDTQYF
TRBV9	TRBJ2-3	CASSGSGRETDTQYF
TRBV18	TRBJ2-3	CASSFLVQARQGGYGTQYF
TRBV5-1	TRBJ2-7	CASMEGAGGWNF
TRBV9	TRBJ2-1	CASSARLAERQFF
TRBV25-1	TRBJ2-3	CASSVGGYTDTQYF
TRBV6-5	TRBJ2-7	CASRVGASYEQYF
TRBV7-3	TRBJ2-2	CASSSGHYTGELFF
TRBV11-1	TRBJ2-7	CASSPDRATSEQYF
TRBV11-1	TRBJ2-1	CASSSLAGVSQRQFF
TRBV6-6	TRBJ2-7	CASRPPGTGGYEQYF
TRBV6-5	TRBJ2-7	CASRGTAKILGQYF
TRBV28	TRBJ2-2	CASSHQASRGGELFF
TRBV19	TRBJ2-3	CASSTGLAGQGTDTQYF
TRBV27	TRBJ2-3	CASSSPLGLAGGPLADTQYF